This T cell receptor (beta chain) was documented in a study of OX40 agonist ivuxolimab in advanced cancers. Notes on the study in general: The antigens recognized by the expanded peripheral T cells, that is their antigen specificity, were not determined. On average, CD8+ T cells showed a greater number of expanded clones than CD4+. Some patients who did not respond also had low normalized T-cell clonal expansion.

Trimming removed 5 bases from V and 7 bases from J; junction bases left unmatched: 6. CDR3 length: 14 amino acids. Germline-derived CDR1 and CDR2 are SGHNT and YENEEA. Sampling times: baseline, cycle 4 day 1, cycle 7 day 1. This clone was seen just once. Its matching antigen is unknown. Sequencing was performed with immunoSEQ multiplex PCR; in TCRdb, only in-frame clones are kept and a portion is missing. Among roughly 18,000 clones listed, about 67% were seen once. The sequencing here drew on CD4+ or CD8+ T cells sorted from blood, taken in a trial of the OX40 agonist ivuxolimab. The receptor's source is an adult with an advanced solid tumor such as melanoma, head and neck, liver or kidney cancer. The chain recombines TRBV11-3 with TRBJ2-1, with 9 bases matching TRBD2. The DNA of the CDR3 is TGTGCCAGCAGCCTTCCGGGACTAGCAAATGAGCAGTTCTTC. This sequence encodes CASSLPGLANEQFF.